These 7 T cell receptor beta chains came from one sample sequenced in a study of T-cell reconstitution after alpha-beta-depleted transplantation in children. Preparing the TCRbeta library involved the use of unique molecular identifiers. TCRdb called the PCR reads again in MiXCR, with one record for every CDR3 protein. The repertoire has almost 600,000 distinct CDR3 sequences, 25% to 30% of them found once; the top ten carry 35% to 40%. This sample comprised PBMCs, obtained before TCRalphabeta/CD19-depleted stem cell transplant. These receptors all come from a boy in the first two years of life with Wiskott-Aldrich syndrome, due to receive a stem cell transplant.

The CDR3 spells CASSGGLAGVSADTQYF. In DNA, the CDR3 is TGCGCCAGCAGTGGGGGACTAGCGGGAGTGTCCGCAGATACGCAGTATTTT. The chain couples TRBV10-2 to TRBJ2-3; TRBD2 aligns across 14 bases. Germline assignment: CDR1 WSHSY and CDR2 SAAADI. This CDR3 has 17 amino acids. The ends lost 4 bases at V and 4 bases at J; junction bases unmatched: 7.

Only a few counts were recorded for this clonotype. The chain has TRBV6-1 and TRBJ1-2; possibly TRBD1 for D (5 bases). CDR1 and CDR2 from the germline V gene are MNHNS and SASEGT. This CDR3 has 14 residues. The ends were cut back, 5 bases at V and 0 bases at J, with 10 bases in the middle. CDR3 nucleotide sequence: TGTGCCAGCAGTACGCGGGGGGCTAACTATGGCTACACCTTC. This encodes CASSTRGANYGYTF.

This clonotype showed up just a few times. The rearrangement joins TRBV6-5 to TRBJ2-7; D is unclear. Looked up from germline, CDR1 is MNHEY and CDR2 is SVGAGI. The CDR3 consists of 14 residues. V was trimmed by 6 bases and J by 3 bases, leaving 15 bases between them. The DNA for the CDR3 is TGTGCCAGCAGGCCGGTAGGGCCCGACTACGAGCAGTACTTC. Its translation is CASRPVGPDYEQYF.

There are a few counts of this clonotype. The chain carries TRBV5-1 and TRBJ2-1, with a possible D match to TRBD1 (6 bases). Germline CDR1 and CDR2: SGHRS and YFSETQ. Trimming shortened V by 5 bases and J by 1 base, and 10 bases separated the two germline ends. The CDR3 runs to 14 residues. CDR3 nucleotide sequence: TGCGCCAGCAGACAGGGTCGGTCCTACAATGAGCAGTTCTTC. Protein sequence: CASRQGRSYNEQFF.

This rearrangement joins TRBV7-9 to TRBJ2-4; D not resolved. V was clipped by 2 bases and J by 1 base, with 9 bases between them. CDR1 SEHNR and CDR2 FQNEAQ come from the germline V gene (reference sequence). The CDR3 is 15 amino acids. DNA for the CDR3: TGTGCCAGCAGCTTAACCCATGCGGCCAAAAACATTCAGTACTTC. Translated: CASSLTHAAKNIQYF. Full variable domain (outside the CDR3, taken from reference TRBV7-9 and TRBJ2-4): DTGVSQNPRHKITKRGQNVTFRCDPISEHNRLYWYRQTLGQGPEFLTYFQNEAQLEKSRLLSDRFSAERPKGSFSTLEIQRTEQGDSAMYLCASSLTHAAKNIQYFGAGTRLSVL.

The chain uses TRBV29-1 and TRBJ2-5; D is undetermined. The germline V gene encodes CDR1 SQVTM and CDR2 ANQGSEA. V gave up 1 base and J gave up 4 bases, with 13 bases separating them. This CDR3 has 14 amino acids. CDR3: CSVEVESIRETQYF. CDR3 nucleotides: TGCAGCGTTGAAGTAGAGTCAATCCGAGAGACCCAGTACTTC.

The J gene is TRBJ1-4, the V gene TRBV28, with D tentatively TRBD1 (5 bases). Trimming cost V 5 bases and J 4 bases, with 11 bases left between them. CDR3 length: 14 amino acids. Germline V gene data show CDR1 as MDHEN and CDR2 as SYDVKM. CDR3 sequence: CASSPGTFNEKLFF. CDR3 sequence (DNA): TGTGCCAGCAGTCCCGGGACTTTTAATGAAAAACTGTTTTTT.